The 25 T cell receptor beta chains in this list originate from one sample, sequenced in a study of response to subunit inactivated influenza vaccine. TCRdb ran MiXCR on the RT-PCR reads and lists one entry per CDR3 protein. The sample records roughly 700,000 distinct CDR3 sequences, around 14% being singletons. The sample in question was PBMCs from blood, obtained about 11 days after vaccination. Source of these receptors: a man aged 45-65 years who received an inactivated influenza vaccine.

Here the CDR3 DNA reads TGTGCCAGCAGCTCCGGTACAGGGGGCCCGTCCTACGAGCAGTACTTC. This sequence encodes CASSSGTGGPSYEQYF. The chain employs TRBV7-8 and TRBJ2-7; 9 bases agree with TRBD1. Trimming removed 4 bases from V and 1 base from J; junction bases left unmatched: 8. In germline, CDR1 is SGHVS, CDR2 FQNEAQ. The CDR3 is made up of 16 amino acids.

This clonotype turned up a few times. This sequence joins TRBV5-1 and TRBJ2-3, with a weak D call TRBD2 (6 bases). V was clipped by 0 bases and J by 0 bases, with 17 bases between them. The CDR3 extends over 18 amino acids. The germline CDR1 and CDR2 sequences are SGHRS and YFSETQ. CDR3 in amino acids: CASSLGGSSGVSTDTQYF. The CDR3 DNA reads TGCGCCAGCAGCTTGGGCGGATCGTCGGGAGTGAGCACAGATACGCAGTATTTT.

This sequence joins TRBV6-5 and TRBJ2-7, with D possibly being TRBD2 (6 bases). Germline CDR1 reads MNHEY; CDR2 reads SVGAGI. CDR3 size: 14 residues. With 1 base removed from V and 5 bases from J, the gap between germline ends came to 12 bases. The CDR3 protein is CASSYFQSSDEQYF. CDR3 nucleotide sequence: TGTGCCAGCAGTTACTTCCAATCTAGCGACGAGCAGTACTTC.

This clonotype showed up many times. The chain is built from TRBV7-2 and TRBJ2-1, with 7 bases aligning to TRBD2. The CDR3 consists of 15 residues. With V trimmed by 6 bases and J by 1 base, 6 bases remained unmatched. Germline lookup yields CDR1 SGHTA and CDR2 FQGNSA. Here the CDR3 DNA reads TGTGCCAGCAGTTTAACGCGGGAGTCCTACAATGAGCAGTTCTTC. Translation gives CASSLTRESYNEQFF.

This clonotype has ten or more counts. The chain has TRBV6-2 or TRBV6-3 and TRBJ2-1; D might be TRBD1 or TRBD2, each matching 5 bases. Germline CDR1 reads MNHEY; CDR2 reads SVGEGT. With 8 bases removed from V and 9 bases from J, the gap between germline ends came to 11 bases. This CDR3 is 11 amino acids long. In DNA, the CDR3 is TGTGCCAGCTCCCATGGGGGTGAGCAGTTCTTC. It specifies CASSHGGEQFF.

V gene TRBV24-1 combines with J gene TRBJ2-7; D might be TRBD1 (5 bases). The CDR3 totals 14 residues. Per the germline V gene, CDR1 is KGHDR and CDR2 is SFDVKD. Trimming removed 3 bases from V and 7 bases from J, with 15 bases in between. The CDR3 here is CATSDVVRTHEQYF. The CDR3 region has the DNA TGTGCCACCAGTGATGTTGTAAGGACACATGAGCAGTACTTC.

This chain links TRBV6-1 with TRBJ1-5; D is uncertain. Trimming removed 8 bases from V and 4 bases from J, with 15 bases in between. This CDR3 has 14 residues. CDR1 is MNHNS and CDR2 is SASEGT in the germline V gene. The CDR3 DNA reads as TGTGCCAGCCGGGTCGGATTCCCTAATCAGCCCCAGCATTTT. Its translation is CASRVGFPNQPQHF.

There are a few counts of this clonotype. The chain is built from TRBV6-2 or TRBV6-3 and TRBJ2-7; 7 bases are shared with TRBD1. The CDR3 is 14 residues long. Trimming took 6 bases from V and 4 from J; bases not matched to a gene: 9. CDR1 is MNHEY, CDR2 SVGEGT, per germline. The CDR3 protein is CASRDPGQIYEQYF. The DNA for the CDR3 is TGTGCCAGCAGAGACCCGGGACAGATATACGAGCAGTACTTC.

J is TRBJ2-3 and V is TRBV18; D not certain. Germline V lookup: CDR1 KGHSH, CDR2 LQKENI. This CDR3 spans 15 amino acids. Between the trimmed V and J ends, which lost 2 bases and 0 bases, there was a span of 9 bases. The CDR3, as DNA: TGTGCCAGCTCACCAAGGCGGCTTAGCACAGATACGCAGTATTTT. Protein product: CASSPRRLSTDTQYF.

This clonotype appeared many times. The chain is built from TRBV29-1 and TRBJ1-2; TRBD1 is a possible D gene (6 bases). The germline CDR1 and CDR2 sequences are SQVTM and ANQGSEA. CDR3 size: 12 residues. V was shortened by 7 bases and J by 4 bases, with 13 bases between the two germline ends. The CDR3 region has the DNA TGCAGCGCTGCGGACAGCTTCTATGGCTACACCTTC. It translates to CSAADSFYGYTF. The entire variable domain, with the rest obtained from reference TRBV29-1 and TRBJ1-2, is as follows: SAVISQKPSRDICQRGTSLTIQCQVDSQVTMMFWYRQQPGQSLTLIATANQGSEATYESGFVIDKFPISRPNLTFSTLTVSNMSPEDSSIYLCSAADSFYGYTFGSGTRLTVV.

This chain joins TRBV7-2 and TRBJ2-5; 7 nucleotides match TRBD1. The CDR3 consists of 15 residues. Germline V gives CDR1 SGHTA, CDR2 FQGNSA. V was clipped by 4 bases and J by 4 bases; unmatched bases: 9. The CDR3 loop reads CASSSSGQLLETQYF. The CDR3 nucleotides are TGTGCCAGCAGCTCCTCGGGACAGCTTTTAGAGACCCAGTACTTC.

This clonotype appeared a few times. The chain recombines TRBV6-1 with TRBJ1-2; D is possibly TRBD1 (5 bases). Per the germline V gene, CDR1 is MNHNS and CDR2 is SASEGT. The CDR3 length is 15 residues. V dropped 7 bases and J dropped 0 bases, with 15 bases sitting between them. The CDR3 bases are TGTGCCAGCAACCGAGGGGCAACCTCTAACTATGGCTACACCTTC. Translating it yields CASNRGATSNYGYTF.

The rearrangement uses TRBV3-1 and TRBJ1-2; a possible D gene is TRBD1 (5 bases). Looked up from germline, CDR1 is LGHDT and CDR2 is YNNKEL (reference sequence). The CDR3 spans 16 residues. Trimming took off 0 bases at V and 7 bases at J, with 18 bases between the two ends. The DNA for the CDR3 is TGTGCCAGCAGCCAAGATCGCAGGGAACGGAGCTTTGGCTACACCTTC. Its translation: CASSQDRRERSFGYTF. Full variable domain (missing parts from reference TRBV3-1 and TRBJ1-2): DTAVSQTPKYLVTQMGNDKSIKCEQNLGHDTMYWYKQDSKKFLKIMFSYNNKELIINETVPNRFSPKSPDKAHLNLHINSLELGDSAVYFCASSQDRRERSFGYTFGSGTRLTVV.

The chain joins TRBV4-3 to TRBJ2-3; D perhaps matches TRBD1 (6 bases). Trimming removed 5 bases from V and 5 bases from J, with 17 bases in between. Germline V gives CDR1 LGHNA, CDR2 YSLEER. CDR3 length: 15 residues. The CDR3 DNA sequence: TGCGCCAGCAGCGAAGGAAGAACAGGGAGAGATACGCAGTATTTT. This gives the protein CASSEGRTGRDTQYF.

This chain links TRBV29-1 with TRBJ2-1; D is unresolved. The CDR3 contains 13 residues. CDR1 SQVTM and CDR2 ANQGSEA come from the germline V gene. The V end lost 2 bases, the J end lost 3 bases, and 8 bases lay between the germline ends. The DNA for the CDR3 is TGCAGCGTTGAAAAGGTTAGCTACAATGAGCAGTTCTTC. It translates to CSVEKVSYNEQFF.

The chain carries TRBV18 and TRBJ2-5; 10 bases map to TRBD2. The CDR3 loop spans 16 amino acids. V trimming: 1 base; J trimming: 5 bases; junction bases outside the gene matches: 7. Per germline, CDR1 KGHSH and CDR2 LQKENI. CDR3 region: CASSPRAGGSSETQYF. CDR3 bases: TGTGCCAGCTCACCACGAGCGGGAGGGTCCTCGGAGACCCAGTACTTC.

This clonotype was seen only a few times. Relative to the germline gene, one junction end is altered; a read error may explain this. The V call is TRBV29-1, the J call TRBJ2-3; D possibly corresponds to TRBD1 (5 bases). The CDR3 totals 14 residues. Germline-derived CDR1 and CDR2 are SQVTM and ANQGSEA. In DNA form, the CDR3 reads TGCAGCGTTAAAGACAGCAGCCGCACAGATACGCAGTATTTT. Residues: CSVKDSSRTDTQYF.

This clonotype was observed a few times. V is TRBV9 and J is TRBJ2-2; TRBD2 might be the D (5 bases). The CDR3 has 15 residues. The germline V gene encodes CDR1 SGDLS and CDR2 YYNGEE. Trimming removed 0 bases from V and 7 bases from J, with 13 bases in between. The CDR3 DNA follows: TGTGCCAGCAGCGTAGTATCGGGGTTTGGCGGGGAGCTGTTTTTT. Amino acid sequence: CASSVVSGFGGELFF. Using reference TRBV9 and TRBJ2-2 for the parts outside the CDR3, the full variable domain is DSGVTQTPKHLITATGQRVTLRCSPRSGDLSVYWYQQSLDQGLQFLIQYYNGEERAKGNILERFSAQQFPDLHSELNLSSLELGDSALYFCASSVVSGFGGELFFGEGSRLTVL.

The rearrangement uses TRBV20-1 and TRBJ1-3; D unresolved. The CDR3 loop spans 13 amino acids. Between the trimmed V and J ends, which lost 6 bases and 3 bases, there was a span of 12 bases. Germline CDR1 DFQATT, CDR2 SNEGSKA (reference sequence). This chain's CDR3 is CSANRGVGNTIYF. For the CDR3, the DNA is TGCAGTGCCAATCGAGGCGTTGGAAACACCATATATTTT.

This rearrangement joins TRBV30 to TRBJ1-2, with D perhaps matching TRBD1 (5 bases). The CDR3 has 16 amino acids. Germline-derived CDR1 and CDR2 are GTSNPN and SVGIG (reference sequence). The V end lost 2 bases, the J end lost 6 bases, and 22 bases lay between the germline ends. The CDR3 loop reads CAWSFGTTTRGNGYTF. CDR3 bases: TGTGCCTGGAGTTTTGGCACAACTACAAGGGGAAATGGCTACACCTTC.

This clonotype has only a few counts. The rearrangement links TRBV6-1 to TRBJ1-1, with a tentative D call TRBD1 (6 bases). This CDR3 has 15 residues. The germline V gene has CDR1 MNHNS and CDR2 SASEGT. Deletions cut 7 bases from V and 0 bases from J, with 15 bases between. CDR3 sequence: CASTVATGMNTEAFF. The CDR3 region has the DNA TGTGCCAGCACCGTGGCGACAGGAATGAACACTGAAGCTTTCTTT.

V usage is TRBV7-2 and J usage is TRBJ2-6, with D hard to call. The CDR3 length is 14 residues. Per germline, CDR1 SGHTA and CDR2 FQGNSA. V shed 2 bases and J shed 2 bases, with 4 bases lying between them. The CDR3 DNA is TGTGCCAGCAGCTTACCTCCTGGGGCCAACGTCCTGACTTTC. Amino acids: CASSLPPGANVLTF.

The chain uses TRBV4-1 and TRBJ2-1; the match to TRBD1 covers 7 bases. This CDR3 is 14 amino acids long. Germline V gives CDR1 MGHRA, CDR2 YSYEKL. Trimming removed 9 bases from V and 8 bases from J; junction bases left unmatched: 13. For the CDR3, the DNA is TGCGCCAGTCGTCACAGGGGCCTTGGGGATGAGCAGTTCTTC. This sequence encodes CASRHRGLGDEQFF.

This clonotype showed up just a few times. The CDR3 is CASTPAQDTEAFF. The CDR3 DNA sequence: TGTGCCAGCACTCCCGCCCAGGACACTGAAGCTTTCTTT. The genes are TRBV6-1 and TRBJ1-1; no definite D call. Trimming shortened V by 7 bases and J by 3 bases, and 12 bases separated the two germline ends. The CDR3 runs 13 residues. Germline CDR1 reads MNHNS; CDR2 reads SASEGT.

CDR3 bases: TGTGCCAGCAGTCGGACAGTACCGACCGGGGAGCTGTTTTTT. Translated, it gives CASSRTVPTGELFF. V and J are TRBV6-1 and TRBJ2-2, with D maybe TRBD1 (6 bases). Germline CDR1 MNHNS, CDR2 SASEGT. The CDR3 totals 14 residues. V dropped 5 bases and J dropped 5 bases, with 12 bases sitting between them.